The 12 T cell receptor beta chains listed next were all sequenced from one sample in a study of early stage breast cancer tumors. The table came from immunoSEQ multiplex PCR; TCRdb's copy has only in-frame clones and leaves some out. The repertoire holds under 45,000 clones, with about two thirds as singletons. Sequencing used blood. The receptor source for this set is a person aged 45-65 years with breast cancer.

The V gene is TRBV19, the J gene TRBJ2-5; weak D call: TRBD1 (5 bases). The CDR3 is 14 residues long. Germline V lookup: CDR1 LNHDA, CDR2 SQIVND (reference sequence). The V and J ends lost 3 bases and 4 bases respectively, with 12 bases between them. Written as DNA, the CDR3 is TGTGCCAGTAGTATTGATTGGGGCGGAGAGACCCAGTACTTC. As protein: CASSIDWGGETQYF.

This clone occurred a few times. J is TRBJ1-6 and V is TRBV12-5; D remains ambiguous. Trimming removed 7 bases from V and 8 bases from J, with 12 bases in between. The CDR3 is 13 amino acids. Germline V gives CDR1 LGHNT, CDR2 FRNRAP. CDR3 bases: TGTGCTAGTGCCCTCCGCGGGGATTCACCCCTCCACTTT. Translating it yields CASALRGDSPLHF.

The chain carries TRBV2 and TRBJ2-2, with D possibly matching TRBD1 (5 bases). The CDR3 runs 16 residues. Trimming removed 2 bases at V and 6 bases at J, with 16 bases between. Germline CDR1 SNHLY, CDR2 FYNNEI. CDR3 bases: TGTGCCAGCAGTGAAAGGCGGCAGGGAAGGGCCGGGGAGCTGTTTTTT. Its translation is CASSERRQGRAGELFF.

The chain recombines TRBV4-3 with TRBJ2-2, with TRBD2 identical over 7 bases. The CDR3 is 16 amino acids. Germline CDR1 is LGHNA and CDR2 is YSLEER. Unmatched junction bases numbered 9, after V lost 1 base and J lost 7 bases. CDR3 bases: TGCGCCAGCAGCCAAGGGAGCGGGATTTCAGTCGGGGAGCTGTTTTTT. It translates to CASSQGSGISVGELFF.

The table lists this clone with many counts. The chain employs TRBV6-1 and TRBJ1-5; 7 nucleotides align to TRBD1. The germline gives CDR1 MNHNS, CDR2 SASEGT. V was clipped by 3 bases and J by 1 base; unmatched bases: 9. The CDR3 consists of 17 residues. Written as DNA, the CDR3 is TGTGCCAGCAGTGAGAACCCCTCACAGGGGAGCAATCAGCCCCAGCATTTT. It specifies CASSENPSQGSNQPQHF.

This clone was picked up a small number of times. The chain joins TRBV19 to TRBJ2-7; the match to TRBD2 covers 7 bases. The V gene's germline CDR1 is LNHDA and CDR2 SQIVND (reference sequence). J lost 4 bases, V lost 7 bases, and 7 bases had no gene match. The CDR3 is 13 residues long. The CDR3 sequence is CASKGGSIYEQYF. CDR3 nucleotide sequence: TGTGCCAGTAAAGGCGGGAGTATTTACGAGCAGTACTTC.

This chain uses TRBV11-3 with TRBJ1-1; D unresolved. Germline V CDR1 and CDR2: SGHNT, YENEEA. This CDR3 has 15 amino acids. V lost 4 bases and J 4 bases, leaving 16 bases between the germline ends. The CDR3 DNA sequence: TGTGCCAGCAGCTCCTCCGACATGGGAGGCACTGAAGCTTTCTTT. This gives the protein CASSSSDMGGTEAFF.

V usage is TRBV5-8 and J usage is TRBJ2-3; TRBD2 agrees at 8 bases. CDR1 is SGHTS, CDR2 YDEGEE, per germline. The CDR3 contains 15 residues. The V and J ends lost 2 bases and 6 bases, in that order; junction bases with no gene match: 8. CDR3 region: CASSFAGTRVDTQYF. The CDR3 DNA follows: TGTGCCAGCAGCTTTGCCGGGACTAGGGTTGATACGCAGTATTTT.

This clone was found a few times. This sequence joins TRBV10-3 and TRBJ2-1; TRBD2 aligns across 11 bases. This CDR3 spans 16 amino acids. Germline CDR1 reads ENHRY; CDR2 reads SYGVKD. Germline trimming cut 7 bases from V and 3 bases from J; bases unmatched to any gene: 8. Here the CDR3 reads CAITDTGTSGYNEQFF. The CDR3 DNA reads TGTGCCATCACCGATACCGGGACTAGCGGCTACAATGAGCAGTTCTTC.

The J gene is TRBJ2-5, the V gene TRBV5-4, with unresolved D. The CDR3 spans 11 residues. Germline lookup yields CDR1 SGHNT and CDR2 YYREEE (reference sequence). V lost 4 bases and J 5 bases, leaving 6 bases between the germline ends. In DNA form, the CDR3 reads TGTGCCAGCAGCATCCGGGAGACCCAGTACTTC. This gives the protein CASSIRETQYF.

The chain carries TRBV6-6 and TRBJ2-3; 9 bases fit TRBD1. This CDR3 spans 15 amino acids. In germline, CDR1 is MNHNY, CDR2 SVGAGI (reference sequence). V dropped 6 bases and J dropped 1; count of bases not matched to a gene: 5. The CDR3 DNA reads as TGTGCCAGCAGAATTACAGGGGGCGGCACAGATACGCAGTATTTT. Translated: CASRITGGGTDTQYF.

This chain links TRBV21-1 with TRBJ2-3; TRBD2, the table's D call, lacks a check against the DNA. TRBV21-1 is shown as a pseudogene. There are 16 residues in the CDR3. The CDR3 DNA reads as TGTGCCAGCAGCACACCCCGTGGAGAGTGCACAGATACGCAGTATTTT. It encodes CASSTPRGECTDTQYF.